Sequencing of this T cell receptor (beta chain) was carried out in a study of blood T cell repertoires in COVID-19. Study information: Researchers got acute and convalescent COVID-19 samples from the United States, Italy and Spain. Sample material is recorded as cDNA or gDNA derived from T cells, B-cell-depleted T cells, or PBMCs.

The germline gives CDR1 LGHDT, CDR2 YNNKEL (reference sequence). This CDR3 has 17 amino acids. The trim removed 1 base at V and 5 bases at J, leaving 10 bases unmatched. Individuals aged roughly 18 to 95 years were recruited from approximately 22 US areas. Participant reports of clinical history set cohort assignment. This clone was picked up one time. Here immunoSEQ multiplex PCR was the method, and the copy in TCRdb shows in-frame clones only, minus some. The sample has a few hundred thousand clones, more than 70% seen once. Sequencing was carried out using PBMCs or T cells enriched from blood (not recorded which). This sequence joins TRBV3-1 (or the pseudogene TRBV3-2) and TRBJ2-3, with 9 bases lining up with TRBD2. This receptor was identified in a woman aged 40 to 50 with acute COVID-19. CDR3 nucleotide sequence: TGTGCCAGCAGCCAAGCAGATCGCGGGGGGGAGGGAGATACGCAGTATTTT. Encoded protein: CASSQADRGGEGDTQYF.